The clone carrying this T cell receptor beta chain was recorded once. TCRdb's table, derived via immunoSEQ multiplex PCR, lists solely in-frame clones and lacks some. The sample includes about 220,000 clones, 70% to 85% seen only once; the top ten take about 3.3%. The data stem from a study of blood T cell repertoires in COVID-19. Study in general: Nucleic acid was either cDNA or gDNA, and it came from T cells, B-cell-depleted T cells, or PBMCs.

From germline, CDR1 is LGHNA and CDR2 YSLEER. V lost 4 bases to trimming and J lost 5 bases, with 14 bases between them. The CDR3 has 14 residues. The gene calls are TRBV4-3 and TRBJ1-1; D not certain. Sequenced: PBMCs or T cells enriched from blood (not recorded which). The source is a woman in her fifties or sixties who had recovered from COVID-19. In DNA form, the CDR3 reads TGCGCCAGCAGCCCTACAAAACTGCGGACTGAAGCTTTCTTT. The encoded protein is CASSPTKLRTEAFF.